The present T cell receptor (beta chain) was sequenced within a study of CD8 T cells in ankylosing spondylitis. Via MiXCR, TCRdb re-called the 5' RACE reads, giving one row per CDR3 protein. The sample carries around 120,000 distinct CDR3 sequences, roughly an eighth recorded once. Deletions cut 1 base from V and 0 bases from J, with 7 bases between. The CDR3 contains 15 residues. Germline CDR1 reads MNHEY; CDR2 reads SVGEGT. This chain uses TRBV6-2 or TRBV6-3 with TRBJ1-3, with no clear D. The TCR sequence derives from a female donor with ankylosing spondylitis or in good health (not recorded which). The sample was blood, either unsorted or a sorted T cell fraction (not recorded which). The CDR3 DNA reads as TGTGCCAGCAGTTACTTCGGAAGCTCTGGAAACACCATATATTTT. As protein: CASSYFGSSGNTIYF.